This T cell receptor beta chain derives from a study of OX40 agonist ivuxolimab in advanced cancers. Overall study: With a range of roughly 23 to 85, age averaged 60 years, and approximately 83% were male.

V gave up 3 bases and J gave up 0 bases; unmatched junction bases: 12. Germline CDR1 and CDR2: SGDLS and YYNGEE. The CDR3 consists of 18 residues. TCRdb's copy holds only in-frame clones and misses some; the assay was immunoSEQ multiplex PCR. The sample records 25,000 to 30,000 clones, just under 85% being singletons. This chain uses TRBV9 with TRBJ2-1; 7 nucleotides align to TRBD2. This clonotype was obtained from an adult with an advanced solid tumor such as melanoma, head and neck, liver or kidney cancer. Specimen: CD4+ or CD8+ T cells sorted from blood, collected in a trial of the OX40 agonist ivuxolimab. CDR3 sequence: CASSGMPPASGSYNEQFF. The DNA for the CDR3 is TGTGCCAGCAGCGGAATGCCCCCTGCTAGCGGCTCCTACAATGAGCAGTTCTTC.